This T cell receptor (beta chain) was identified during a study of cytomegalovirus exposure and HLA in healthy donors (dated by TCRdb to 2017 to 2019). Turning to the overall study: In an earlier analysis of approximately 640 of the donors, approximately 300 Gb of sequence data and 100 million or so unique TCR beta sequences from 180 million or so T cells were reported. An early release that covered roughly 600 HLA-typed donors contained around 300 gigabases of sequencing data and tens of millions of unique TCR sequences. Among the roughly 410 genotyped donors, approximately 81% belonged to the genetic ancestry cluster associated with self-reported Caucasian donors. The study aimed to test whether signatures of past pathogen exposure could be identified by cataloging public T cell receptors. The study used immunosequencing to profile the T cell repertoires of approximately 690 subjects and linked those repertoires to cytomegalovirus serostatus. Along with the roughly 710-subject first cohort, a separate validation cohort of approximately 110 different subjects was used. High-throughput TCR immunosequencing, statistical association of individual TCRs with disease status, and machine learning were combined to predict cytomegalovirus infection status. A later analysis re-examined previously published TCR beta repertoires from about 670 donors and added high-resolution HLA genotyping to investigate patterns of TCR occurrence. Rather than drawing on any new phenotypic data, the later analysis identified candidate immune exposures from TCR beta sequences and the way those sequences occurred across donors. To decide whether each TCR beta V gene segment behaved as functional or pseudogenic, an earlier analysis of nearly 600 of the donors relied on high-throughput TCR beta sequencing. Donor age, sex, ethnicity and CMV serostatus were compiled together with the repertoire data. A later genetic analysis used genome-wide SNP genotypes for about 65% of the roughly 700 donors, treating that subset as a discovery cohort. Every discovery cohort repertoire had been produced on one sequencing platform. HLA typing included class I and class II loci at four-digit resolution. The number of donors typed differed by locus, with 629-630 for A, B, C, DRB1 and DQB1, roughly 550 for DQA1, 606 for DPA1, and about 450 for DPB1. Four or five DR-DQ haplotypes were handled as single units for association and clustering because linkage in the cohort was strong. Among 398 genotyped donors of the cohort, an average of 235,054 unique TCR beta nucleotide sequences were sequenced per donor, around 20% of them non-productive. What the authors observed across the whole study: Correlated functional status among segregating V segments might be attributable to linkage disequilibrium, but an unknown experimental factor could not be ruled out. In a later analysis, the rate of TCR association differed among HLA loci, with DRB1 alleles having the most associated TCRs and HLA-C alleles having the fewest. Immune exposure information for the cohort was limited to CMV serostatus. Because counts were too low, around 17 rarely observed V segments, including chromosome 9 orphons, were left out of the earlier analysis of 500 to 750 of the donors. A later genetic analysis associated a missense DCLRE1C variant with V-gene and J-gene trimming of TCR beta chains, and an independent cohort replicated the association. A cluster of highly shared sequence variants was judged likely to represent a technical artifact of the sequencing pipeline. In the study, around 150 TCR beta chains were listed as associated with cytomegalovirus. A further reported finding was that TCR beta sequences accurately predicted the HLA-A and HLA-B alleles for most subjects in the first cohort. When HLA alleles, especially DR and DQ, strongly co-occurred, TCR associations were difficult to assign to individual alleles. In a later analysis, about 16,000 TCR beta sequences were associated with specific HLA alleles at a false discovery rate of 0.05. Cytomegalovirus status was reported to be diagnosed by the classifier with high specificity and sensitivity in both the original and validation cohorts. In a later analysis, most CMV-associated TCR beta chains were found to appear HLA-restricted, with HLA associations seemingly driven largely by CMV exposure. In a later analysis, HLA-associated TCR beta chains were found to be more clonally expanded and to have lower generation probabilities than equally common non-associated chains. Most TCR sequences were observed very rarely across donors, whereas some public TCRs were present in many individuals. According to a later analysis, parvovirus B19, influenza, CMV and Epstein-Barr virus appeared linked to several top co-occurrence clusters. Only TCR beta chains were sequenced in this cohort, and the absence of alpha or paired-chain data limited detectable features. A few of the identified cytomegalovirus-associated TCR beta chains were confirmed in vitro to be specific for cytomegalovirus antigens. Broadly in line with IMGT annotations, most TCR beta V segments showed up in productive rearrangements about 87% or about 30% of the time in an earlier analysis of about 500 of the donors. In a later genetic analysis, fewer N-insertions in productive TCRs were reported among donors in an Asian-associated ancestry cluster than the approximately 670-donor mean. Some IMGT-functional V segments, including TRBV6-2 and TRBV6-3, could not be distinguished by the 87-base-pair reads and were therefore excluded. Because some donors lacked HLA typing at each locus, the association tests relied only on the typed subset. According to the authors, the approach could potentially be generalized to other disease states and immunological phenotypes. The presence/absence analyses assumed that sequencing depth was roughly uniform across donors, and that assumption may not be true.

The library came from the immunoSEQ multiplex PCR assay. A mixture of 60 forward primers for TCR Vbeta segments and 13 reverse primers for TCR Jbeta segments was used in the multiplex PCR. Amplification of the CDR3 region of rearranged TCR beta genes was performed with a multiplex PCR assay on genomic DNA. The amplified TCR beta libraries were sequenced on the Illumina HiSeq System as 87-base-pair reads. As for how the authors treated the data: A later analysis tallied 75 million to 95 million unique TCR beta chains across the 640 or so repertoires, and around 9.9 million of those chains were shared by two or more donors. To remove PCR and sequencing errors, raw reads were error-corrected and collapsed into unique sequences using a nearest-neighbor algorithm that merged closely related sequences. Alignment of CDR3 sequences to IMGT reference sequences was used to assign V, D and J gene segments. For a sequence to be retained, a match of at least six nucleotides was required to both a V gene segment and a J gene segment. Rearrangements were classified as productive when the CDR3 lacked stop codons and remained in frame with V and J, and all other rearrangements were classified as non-productive. CDR3 was defined by IMGT convention, running from the second conserved V-encoded cysteine to the conserved J-encoded phenylalanine. The earlier analysis of 500 to 750 of the donors excluded any sequence lacking an unambiguous match to a single V gene segment. In an earlier analysis of around 600 of the donors, V segments were called functional above 56.7% productive rearrangements and were called segregating when the between-donor standard deviation exceeded 5%. A statistical classification framework was built for diagnosing cytomegalovirus status from the catalog of TCR beta chain sequences. In a later analysis, V and J genes were assigned by comparing TCR nucleotide sequences against IMGT/GENE-DB human TR gene sequences. Using the TCRdist pipeline, a later analysis assigned CDR3 sequences along with most-parsimonious VDJ recombination scenarios. In a later analysis, every TCR beta chain was defined by the combination of its CDR3 amino acid sequence and its V-gene family, and reads without a unique V-gene family were dropped. To address suspected cross-contamination and a sequencing artifact, a later analysis removed approximately 590 highly shared, low-generation-probability nucleotide sequences. A later analysis calculated a clonal expansion index for each public chain from normalized within-repertoire ranks of inferred template counts. Generation probabilities in a later analysis came from a VDJ recombination model fitted to out-of-frame rearrangements, and those results were checked against IGoR. Hypergeometric tests were used in a later analysis to score TCR-TCR, TCR-HLA and TCR-CMV co-occurrence, with a repertoire-size bias correction applied to the TCR pairs. A later analysis estimated false discovery rates by permuting HLA or CMV assignments 20 times. In a later analysis, co-occurring TCRs were grouped using DBSCAN, and TCRdist sequence similarity was added for clustering within HLA-allele-positive subsets. Repertoires with fewer than 30,000 or more than 120,000 public chains, plus five repertoires with anomalous nucleotide sharing, were excluded from co-occurrence clustering. In TCRdb, the immuneACCESS table is reduced to in-frame sequences with V and J assigned. These tables do not hold every clone; where another copy was compared, an unresolved V gene accounts for under half, and the others remain unexplained. Clone size and the V and J calls come from that table; the DNA yielded D and trimming. A total of roughly 170,000 clones appear in this sample, less than 85% of them only once. The top ten clonotypes cover about 0.7% of the sample.

The cohort was made up of approximately 670 healthy bone marrow donors. All cohort members were sampled while nominally healthy, although unrecorded immune exposures were likely present. The donor was CMV seronegative and belonged to the group of several hundred seronegative cohort members. A peripheral blood sample was collected from each donor, and TCR beta sequencing was performed on peripheral blood mononuclear cells. The Qiagen DNeasy Blood Extraction Kit was used to extract genomic DNA from the blood cell samples. The CDR3 has 14 amino acids, counting the end cysteine and phenylalanine. The sequence is cut down to CDR3 DNA, 42 bases in frame from base 1. CDR1 and CDR2 are drawn from the germline V gene: SGHRS, YFSETQ. V lost 0 bases and J lost 4 bases; the stretch between them is 11 bases long. Remarks on this clone: The antigen it binds to is not known. There are no base qualities to consult, and no much larger clone falls within one base.

The TCR was taken from a boy aged 5-17 years in good health and CMV-seronegative. The sequencing sample was made of PBMCs. The chain is made from TRBV5-1 and TRBJ2-7, and the D gene may be TRBD2, 5 bases matching. The DNA is as follows: TGCGCCAGCAGCTTGGACGGGATCGATTACGAGCAGTACTTC. Its protein is CASSLDGIDYEQYF.